These 21 T cell receptor beta chains share one sample of origin, sequenced in a study of blood T cells in healthy people across ages. Through a sample-barcoded 5' primer and a J-beta primer mix, a second PCR was run for about 6 to 11 cycles. One entry per CDR3 protein results from TCRdb running MiXCR on the 5' RACE reads. In the table there are about a million distinct CDR3 sequences, around two fifths of which are singletons. Sequenced sample: blood. These receptors all stem from a man aged 18 to 29 in good health.

This clonotype was detected a few times. The rearrangement joins TRBV7-2 to TRBJ2-5; possibly TRBD2 for D (5 bases). Looked up from germline, CDR1 is SGHTA and CDR2 is FQGNSA. CDR3 length: 14 amino acids. V was cut by 5 bases and J by 5 bases, with 15 bases left in between. This CDR3 is CASSPFEGLETQYF. CDR3 nucleotide sequence: TGTGCCAGCAGCCCCTTCGAGGGCTTGGAGACCCAGTACTTC.

The chain has TRBV2 and TRBJ2-6; 9 nucleotides line up with TRBD1. Per the germline V gene, CDR1 is SNHLY and CDR2 is FYNNEI. The CDR3 contains 18 residues. V was pared by 7 bases and J by 2 bases, with 12 bases of the junction left unmatched. CDR3 in DNA: TGTGCCAGCACAGGGGACAGGGAAGTGTTCACTGGGGCCAACGTCCTGACTTTC. Its translation is CASTGDREVFTGANVLTF.

The genes are TRBV19 and TRBJ1-5; D is uncertain. CDR1 LNHDA and CDR2 SQIVND come from the germline V gene (reference sequence). The CDR3 loop spans 11 amino acids. Between the trimmed V and J ends, which lost 5 bases and 11 bases, there was a span of 10 bases. The CDR3 is CASSEAPAQHF. DNA for the CDR3: TGTGCCAGTAGTGAGGCCCCGGCCCAGCATTTT.

This clonotype was observed a handful of times. The CDR3 DNA follows: TGTGCCAGCAGCTTATCGCGACAGGGCCTTTATGGCTACACCTTC. This sequence encodes CASSLSRQGLYGYTF. V is TRBV7-6 and J is TRBJ1-2, with TRBD1 matching over 7 bases. Germline V gives CDR1 SGHVS, CDR2 FNYEAQ. There are 15 residues in the CDR3. Trimming at V came to 2 bases and at J to 5 bases, leaving 8 bases not matched to a gene. The full variable domain, rest sourced from reference TRBV7-6 and TRBJ1-2, is GAGVSQSPRYKVTKRGQDVALRCDPISGHVSLYWYRQALGQGPEFLTYFNYEAQQDKSGLPNDRFSAERPEGSISTLTIQRTEQRDSAMYRCASSLSRQGLYGYTFGSGTRLTVV.

The rearrangement links TRBV20-1 to TRBJ1-5; 7 nucleotides align to TRBD1. The V gene end was trimmed by 0 bases and the J gene end by 1 base; junction bases not matched to a gene: 9. Germline V gene data show CDR1 as DFQATT and CDR2 as SNEGSKA (reference sequence). This CDR3 has 17 amino acids. The CDR3 sequence: CSAREPRQGVSNQPQHF. CDR3 DNA sequence: TGCAGTGCTAGAGAGCCAAGGCAGGGGGTAAGCAATCAGCCCCAGCATTTT.

This chain uses TRBV12-3 or TRBV12-4 with TRBJ1-2; D perhaps matches TRBD1 (6 bases). The CDR3 is made up of 13 amino acids. Between the trimmed V and J ends, which lost 6 bases and 6 bases, there was a span of 14 bases. The CDR3 spells CASRQGGRDGYTF. DNA for the CDR3: TGTGCCAGCAGACAAGGGGGGAGGGATGGCTACACCTTC.

The chain combines TRBV5-1 with TRBJ1-2; D is possibly TRBD1 (6 bases). The germline CDR1 and CDR2 sequences are SGHRS and YFSETQ. V lost 0 bases and J 8 bases, leaving 14 bases between the germline ends. The CDR3 covers 14 residues. CDR3 in DNA: TGCGCCAGCAGCTTGGAGGGGGGCTTTGGGGGCTACACCTTC. Translation gives CASSLEGGFGGYTF.

This rearrangement joins TRBV7-2 to TRBJ2-1; D is perhaps TRBD2 (6 bases). The CDR3 runs 14 residues. The ends were cut back, 2 bases at V and 13 bases at J, with 18 bases in the middle. Germline values: CDR1 SGHTA, CDR2 FQGNSA. CDR3 nucleotide sequence: TGTGCCAGCAGCTTACAGCGGGTTCAAGAGACCCAGTTCTTC. Protein sequence: CASSLQRVQETQFF. Filled out from reference TRBV7-2 and TRBJ2-1, the complete variable domain reads GAGVSQSPSNKVTEKGKDVELRCDPISGHTALYWYRQSLGQGLEFLIYFQGNSAPDKSGLPSDRFSAERTGGSVSTLTIQRTQQEDSAVYLCASSLQRVQETQFFGPGTRLTVL.

This chain uses TRBV12-5 with TRBJ2-1; D may be TRBD1 or TRBD2 (5 bases each). Trimming left V 1 base short and J 3 bases short, with 10 bases between. Germline CDR1 and CDR2: LGHNT and FRNRAP. The CDR3 is made up of 15 amino acids. CDR3 in amino acids: CASGLAGAGYNEQFF. In DNA form, the CDR3 reads TGTGCTAGTGGTTTGGCCGGGGCGGGCTACAATGAGCAGTTCTTC.

The rearrangement links TRBV2 to TRBJ2-7; weak D call: TRBD2 (5 bases). V lost 5 bases and J 5 bases, leaving 19 bases between the germline ends. Per the germline V gene, CDR1 is SNHLY and CDR2 is FYNNEI. There are 15 residues in the CDR3. CDR3 protein: CASSTRARRRNEQYF. DNA for the CDR3: TGTGCCAGCAGTACCCGCGCCCGCAGGAGGAACGAGCAGTACTTC.

As for this clonotype: A read error is possible here, since a much larger clone lies one base away. The rearrangement uses TRBV4-3 and TRBJ2-5; TRBD1 aligns across 12 bases. The germline V gene has CDR1 LGHNA and CDR2 YSLEER. The CDR3 contains 18 residues. The CDR3 sequence: CASSQTGTGGWVQETLYF. CDR3 nucleotide sequence: TGCGCCAGCAGCCAGACCGGGACAGGGGGCTGGGTCCAAGAGACCCTGTACTTC.

This clonotype was recorded a few times. The V gene is TRBV7-2, the J gene TRBJ2-3; 8 bases match TRBD2. V gave up 5 bases and J gave up 4 bases; unmatched junction bases: 14. Germline lookup yields CDR1 SGHTA and CDR2 FQGNSA. The CDR3 consists of 17 residues. CDR3 amino acids: CASSIRSWTSPPDTQYF. The CDR3 region has the DNA TGTGCCAGCAGCATCCGGAGTTGGACTAGCCCTCCAGATACGCAGTATTTT.

This rearrangement joins TRBV20-1 to TRBJ1-2; tentative D call: TRBD1 (6 bases). V was shortened by 2 bases and J by 2 bases, with 12 bases between the two germline ends. Per the germline V gene, CDR1 is DFQATT and CDR2 is SNEGSKA (reference sequence). CDR3 length equals 14 residues. The CDR3 coding sequence is TGCAGTGCTAGATGGGACACTAGAAACTATGGCTACACCTTC. Its translation: CSARWDTRNYGYTF.

This sequence joins TRBV9 and TRBJ2-5; 7 bases line up with TRBD2. The CDR3 extends over 16 amino acids. The germline V gene has CDR1 SGDLS and CDR2 YYNGEE. With 4 bases clipped from V and 0 bases from J, the junction kept 9 bases outside the gene matches. As DNA, the CDR3 is TGTGCCAGCAGCAATGAGGCGGGGGAGTACCAAGAGACCCAGTACTTC. It is translated as CASSNEAGEYQETQYF. The entire variable domain, with the rest obtained from reference TRBV9 and TRBJ2-5, is as follows: DSGVTQTPKHLITATGQRVTLRCSPRSGDLSVYWYQQSLDQGLQFLIQYYNGEERAKGNILERFSAQQFPDLHSELNLSSLELGDSALYFCASSNEAGEYQETQYFGPGTRLLVL.

This clonotype was seen a few times. One end of the junction fails to match germline, which may point to a read error. This chain connects TRBV7-9 to TRBJ1-6; D gene ambiguous. The CDR3 spans 18 residues. Germline assignment: CDR1 SEHNR and CDR2 FQNEAQ (reference sequence). The CDR3, as DNA: TGTGCCAGCAGCTTAAGGACTTCGGGAAGCTCCTATAATTCGCCCCTCCACTTT. This encodes CASSLRTSGSSYNSPLHF.

This clonotype was counted only a few times. The chain employs TRBV4-3 and TRBJ1-1; no firm D call. Trimming removed 1 base from V and 2 bases from J, with 8 bases in between. Germline V gene sequence: CDR1 LGHNA, CDR2 YSLEER. CDR3 length: 14 amino acids. The CDR3 loop reads CASSQVVYNTEAFF. In DNA form, the CDR3 reads TGCGCCAGCAGCCAAGTAGTTTACAACACTGAAGCTTTCTTT.

This sequence joins TRBV7-2 and TRBJ1-1; no firm D call. The CDR3 consists of 13 residues. The V end was cut by 1 base, the J end by 6 bases, with 9 bases between. CDR1 SGHTA and CDR2 FQGNSA come from the germline V gene. In DNA, the CDR3 is TGTGCCAGCAGCTTAGTGCGGAATTCTGAAGCTTTCTTT. It is translated as CASSLVRNSEAFF. Together with reference TRBV7-2 and TRBJ1-1, the CDR3 gives the full variable domain: GAGVSQSPSNKVTEKGKDVELRCDPISGHTALYWYRQSLGQGLEFLIYFQGNSAPDKSGLPSDRFSAERTGGSVSTLTIQRTQQEDSAVYLCASSLVRNSEAFFGQGTRLTVV.

V is TRBV10-3 and J is TRBJ1-2; D call uncertain. V shed 3 bases and J shed 7 bases, with 12 bases lying between them. Germline loops: CDR1 ENHRY, CDR2 SYGVKD. The CDR3 is made up of 13 amino acids. CDR3 protein: CAISEGTDCGYTF. The CDR3 bases are TGTGCCATCAGTGAAGGCACGGACTGTGGCTACACCTTC.

This clonotype appeared a few times. This chain links TRBV29-1 with TRBJ2-1, with 7 bases identical to TRBD2. Trimming took 8 bases from V and 3 from J; bases not matched to a gene: 10. The germline gives CDR1 SQVTM, CDR2 ANQGSEA. The CDR3 is 14 residues long. As DNA, the CDR3 is TGCAGCTCATCGCGGGGGAGTGACTACAATGAGCAGTTCTTC. Translation: CSSSRGSDYNEQFF.

This chain uses TRBV20-1 with TRBJ2-1; the D gene is possibly TRBD1 (6 bases). From germline, CDR1 is DFQATT and CDR2 SNEGSKA (reference sequence). The V end was cut by 6 bases, the J end by 5 bases, with 14 bases between. This CDR3 has 13 amino acids. CDR3 nucleotide sequence: TGCAGTGCCCCCCGGACAGCTCACAATGAGCAGTTCTTC. The encoded protein is CSAPRTAHNEQFF.

This clonotype was detected many times. The chain combines TRBV4-1 with TRBJ2-3; D remains unclear. Trimming stripped 0 bases from V and 2 bases from J, with 9 bases between. Germline V gene data show CDR1 as MGHRA and CDR2 as YSYEKL. This CDR3 region has 15 residues. DNA for the CDR3: TGCGCCAGCAGCCAAGATAGGCCAGCCACAGATACGCAGTATTTT. It yields the protein CASSQDRPATDTQYF.